This TCR beta chain was identified in a study of blood T cell repertoires in COVID-19. Whole-study context: From the United States, Italy and Spain came samples of acute and convalescent COVID-19. Sample material is recorded as cDNA or gDNA derived from T cells, B-cell-depleted T cells, or PBMCs.

As processed by the authors: Amplified reference gene primers provided the basis for estimating nucleated cell counts. Clones were read by immunoSEQ multiplex PCR, and TCRdb kept only the in-frame ones, dropping some. That table is the source of V, J and clone size, and D and trimming were worked out from the DNA. The table records about 440,000 clones, about nine tenths of them present only once. Seattle patients were enrolled during active infection and followed longitudinally. V was shortened by 5 bases and J by 1 base, with 5 bases between the two germline ends. The germline V gene has CDR1 LNHDA and CDR2 SQIVND (reference sequence). The CDR3 loop spans 12 amino acids. This clone was seen a handful of times.

The clonotype comes from a woman aged 45-65 years with COVID-19, enrolled during active disease. The chain joins TRBV19 to TRBJ1-1, with D uncertain. Sequenced sample: peripheral blood. The CDR3 loop is CASSSWNTEAFF. The CDR3 region has the DNA TGTGCCAGTAGTTCCTGGAACACTGAAGCTTTCTTT.